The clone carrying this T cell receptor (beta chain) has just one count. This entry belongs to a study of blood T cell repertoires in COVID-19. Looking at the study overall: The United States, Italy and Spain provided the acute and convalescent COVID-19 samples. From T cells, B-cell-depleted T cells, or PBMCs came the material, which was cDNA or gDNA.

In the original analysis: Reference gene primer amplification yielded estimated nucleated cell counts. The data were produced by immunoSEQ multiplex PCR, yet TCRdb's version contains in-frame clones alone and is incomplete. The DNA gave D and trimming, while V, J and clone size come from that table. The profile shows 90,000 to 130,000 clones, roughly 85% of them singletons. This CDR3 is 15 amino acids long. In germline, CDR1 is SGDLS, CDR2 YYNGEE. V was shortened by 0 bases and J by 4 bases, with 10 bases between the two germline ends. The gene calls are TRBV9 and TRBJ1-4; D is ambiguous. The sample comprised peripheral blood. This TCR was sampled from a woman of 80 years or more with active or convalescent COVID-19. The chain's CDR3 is CASSVAGADNEKLFF. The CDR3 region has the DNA TGTGCCAGCAGCGTAGCCGGAGCGGATAATGAAAAACTGTTTTTT.